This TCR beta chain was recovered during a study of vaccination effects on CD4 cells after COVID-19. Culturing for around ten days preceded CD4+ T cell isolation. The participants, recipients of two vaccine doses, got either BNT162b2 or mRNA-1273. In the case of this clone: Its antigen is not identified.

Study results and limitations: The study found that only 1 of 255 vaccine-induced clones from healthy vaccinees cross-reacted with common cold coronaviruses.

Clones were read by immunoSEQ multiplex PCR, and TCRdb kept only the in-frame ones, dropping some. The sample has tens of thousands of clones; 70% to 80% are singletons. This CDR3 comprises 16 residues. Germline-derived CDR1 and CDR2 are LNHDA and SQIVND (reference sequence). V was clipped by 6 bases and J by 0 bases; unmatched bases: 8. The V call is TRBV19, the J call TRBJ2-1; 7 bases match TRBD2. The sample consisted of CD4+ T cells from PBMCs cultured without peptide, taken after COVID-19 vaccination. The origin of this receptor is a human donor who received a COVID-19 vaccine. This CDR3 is CASRDSGPSSYNEQFF. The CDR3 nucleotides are TGTGCCAGTAGGGATAGCGGGCCCAGCTCCTACAATGAGCAGTTCTTC.